The 10 T cell receptor beta chains in this list originate from one sample, sequenced in a study of blood T cells in healthy people across ages. With a J-beta primer mix and a sample-barcoded 5' primer, a second PCR ran 7 to 11 cycles. TCRdb passed the 5' RACE reads through MiXCR, listing each CDR3 protein once. The sample gives some 1.4 million distinct CDR3 sequences, 42% of which show up once; around 8% is in the top ten. The specimen was blood. The origin of the receptors is a woman under 30 in good health.

This clonotype was picked up a small number of times. The rearrangement links TRBV14 to TRBJ1-2; weak D call: TRBD1 (5 bases). V was pared by 2 bases and J by 7 bases, with 11 bases between. CDR3 size: 13 residues. Germline lookup yields CDR1 SGHDN and CDR2 FVKESK. The CDR3 DNA reads as TGTGCCAGCAGCCAACAGGGAGGTGTTGGCTACACCTTC. Its protein is CASSQQGGVGYTF.

The rearrangement links TRBV7-3 to TRBJ2-3, with 11 bases aligning to TRBD2. This CDR3 region has 20 residues. Trimming took 1 base from V and 2 from J; bases not matched to a gene: 14. Germline lookup yields CDR1 SGHTA and CDR2 FQGTGA. Here the CDR3 reads CASSLSVGLAGGNATDTQYF. The CDR3 DNA follows: TGTGCCAGCAGCTTAAGTGTCGGACTAGCGGGCGGAAATGCCACAGATACGCAGTATTTT.

This clonotype appeared a few times. V gene TRBV7-9 combines with J gene TRBJ2-3; D unclear. V lost 2 bases, J lost 6 bases, and 9 bases lay in between. The CDR3 loop spans 13 amino acids. Germline V lookup: CDR1 SEHNR, CDR2 FQNEAQ (reference sequence). This chain's CDR3 is CASSLIGFDTQYF. The CDR3 coding sequence is TGTGCCAGCAGCTTAATAGGGTTCGATACGCAGTATTTT.

The V and J genes are TRBV5-5 and TRBJ1-1, with 8 bases fitting TRBD1. The CDR3 totals 14 residues. J gave up 11 bases and V 4 bases, and 13 bases lay outside the gene matches. Per the germline V gene, CDR1 is SGHKS and CDR2 is YYEKEE (reference sequence). The CDR3 spells CASSALTQTGVAFF. The CDR3 coding sequence is TGTGCCAGCAGCGCCCTTACCCAGACAGGGGTCGCTTTCTTT.

This rearrangement joins TRBV10-3 to TRBJ2-1; D ambiguous. CDR1 is ENHRY, CDR2 SYGVKD, per germline. The CDR3 is made up of 12 amino acids. V was clipped by 6 bases and J by 5 bases, with 8 bases between them. The CDR3 region is CAIRQQNNEQFF. The CDR3, as DNA: TGTGCCATCAGGCAGCAAAACAATGAGCAGTTCTTC.

This clonotype was detected only once. The chain links TRBV7-8 to TRBJ1-2; D unclear. The CDR3 is 14 amino acids. The V end was cut by 3 bases, the J end by 2 bases, with 10 bases between. Germline CDR1 and CDR2: SGHVS and FQNEAQ. CDR3 sequence reads: CASSFNSGNYGYTF. The CDR3 DNA sequence: TGTGCCAGCAGCTTTAACTCAGGCAACTATGGCTACACCTTC.

V and J are TRBV20-1 and TRBJ2-3; possibly TRBD1 for D (5 bases). Germline assignment: CDR1 DFQATT and CDR2 SNEGSKA (reference sequence). V lost 8 bases and J 5 bases, leaving 17 bases between the germline ends. The CDR3 is 13 amino acids. CDR3 in DNA: TGCAGTCCGAGTGGGGCGGAGATAGATACGCAGTATTTT. Protein: CSPSGAEIDTQYF.

The chain uses TRBV7-2 and TRBJ1-5, with 8 bases lining up with TRBD1. In germline, CDR1 is SGHTA, CDR2 FQGNSA. V gave up 2 bases and J gave up 2 bases; unmatched junction bases: 5. This CDR3 is built from 16 residues. In DNA form, the CDR3 reads TGTGCCAGCAGCTTACAGGGGGCAATTGGCAATCAGCCCCAGCATTTT. Protein: CASSLQGAIGNQPQHF.

This clonotype was observed once. The V and J genes are TRBV7-9 and TRBJ2-3; tentatively, D is TRBD1 or TRBD2 (5 bases each). The CDR3 has 15 amino acids. Trimming took 5 bases from V and 8 from J, leaving 20 bases between them. Germline assignment: CDR1 SEHNR and CDR2 FQNEAQ (reference sequence). The CDR3 reads CASSQQDHLGVTQYF. DNA of the CDR3: TGTGCCAGCAGCCAACAGGACCACCTCGGGGTTACGCAGTATTTT. The whole variable domain, filled in from reference TRBV7-9 and TRBJ2-3, reads DTGVSQNPRHKITKRGQNVTFRCDPISEHNRLYWYRQTLGQGPEFLTYFQNEAQLEKSRLLSDRFSAERPKGSFSTLEIQRTEQGDSAMYLCASSQQDHLGVTQYFGPGTRLTVL.

This chain joins TRBV20-1 and TRBJ1-1; no definite D call. The length of the CDR3 is 12 residues. From germline, CDR1 is DFQATT and CDR2 SNEGSKA (reference sequence). V lost 6 bases and J 2 bases, leaving 10 bases between the germline ends. The CDR3 DNA is TGCAGTGCCCACTATGATAACACTGAAGCTTTCTTT. Its translation: CSAHYDNTEAFF.